This TCR beta chain appears in the sequencing data of a study of T cell responses to AZD1222 COVID-19 vaccine. Study-wide findings and caveats: Clonal diversity was possibly underestimated; the donors were predominantly white British and more often female.

As concerns this clone: Its target is unknown.

Profiling relied on immunoSEQ multiplex PCR, and the TCRdb table lists in-frame clones only, not all of them. This sample has some 130,000 clones, with under 90% found just once. This material consisted of peripheral blood, taken on day 0 of AZD1222 vaccination. This TCR derives from an adult in good health.

CDR3 sequence (DNA): TGTGCCAGCAGCCACCCCGGAAGTAGCGGGGGTCTCAGCACAGATACGCAGTATTTT. Its translation is CASSHPGSSGGLSTDTQYF. The J gene is TRBJ2-3, the V gene TRBV9; 9 bases map to TRBD2. Germline values: CDR1 SGDLS, CDR2 YYNGEE. CDR3 length equals 19 residues. V lost 4 bases and J lost 0; bases outside the gene matches: 15.